What follows is one T cell receptor (beta chain) and its context. Its antigen is still unknown. What supplied the PBMCs was roughly 9.7 ml of fresh peripheral blood. The record originates from a study of Graves' ophthalmopathy and Graves' hyperthyroidism. The study, taken as a whole, reports: The study's model predicted ophthalmopathy progression at roughly 64% sensitivity and about 72% specificity.

RNA transcripts were the source from which TCR beta CDR3 regions were amplified. Second-round multiplex PCR came after first-round RT-PCR with HTBI primers. TCRdb independently ran MiXCR on the multiplex PCR reads; one entry per CDR3 protein. The table shows 400,000 to 500,000 distinct CDR3 sequences, with approximately 21% occurring only once. Sequenced sample: peripheral blood. The sequence was collected from a woman under 30 with stable Graves' hyperthyroidism.

Here the CDR3 reads CASSLFQGQGARGYTF. CDR3 DNA: TGTGCCAGCAGTTTATTCCAGGGACAGGGGGCGCGTGGCTACACCTTC. This chain connects TRBV12-3 or TRBV12-4 to TRBJ1-2, with TRBD1 matching 12 bases. After removal of 2 bases from V and 7 bases from J, the junction contained 8 bases not matched to a gene. The CDR3 totals 16 residues.